Listed below are T cell receptor beta chains from one sample, sequenced in a study of cytomegalovirus exposure and HLA in healthy donors. Only in-frame clones appear in the TCRdb table, and some are missing; sequencing was by immunoSEQ multiplex PCR. Of 100,000 or so clones listed, 75% to 85% are singletons. The sequencing input was PBMCs. Receptors originate from a female donor in good health and CMV-seropositive. Each CDR3 is given with its conserved first and last residue.

v_gene	CDR3aa
TRBV6-1	CASSPKPSMSEAFF
TRBV9	CASSDSGGGTDTQYF
TRBV2	CASSRRGGVDTQYF
TRBV7-2	CASSLEHSNQPQHF
TRBV14	CASSQGSISGSPYEQYF
TRBV10-1	CATSQAGSTDTQYF
TRBV14	CASSQERTEDWRTIYF
TRBV29-1	CSVEGTSGSTDTQYF
TRBV10-3	CAISDREGGQETQYF
TRBV12-5	CASGLGQNYEQYF
TRBV5-1	CASSLGGPQETQYF
TRBV19	CASSYGGANQPQHF
TRBV5-1	CASSAPGTGLNTEAFF
TRBV5-1	CASSSSGSGHNEQFF
TRBV15	CATRTGTGREKLFF
TRBV4-3	CASSQEASGLLYNEQFF
TRBV7-8	CASSSNRAVGYTF
TRBV5-1	CASSFRDRSRSTEAFF
TRBV11-2	CASSPAGTGAYNEQFF
TRBV19	CASSDRGRGAHQPQHF
TRBV18	CASSLEYSNQPQHF
TRBV14	CASSRNTGVTGELFF
TRBV6-4	CASSDGRGGYNEQFF
TRBV30	CAWSGPKAATGGETQYF
TRBV19	CASSPGTGDRNSQYF
TRBV11-2	CASSPRTGFNEQFF
TRBV6-5	CASTRGRQSLDEQFF
TRBV11-2	CASSLQPPGQWRNSQYF
TRBV5-4	CASSWAGGAIDTQYF
TRBV2	CASSDKDRGRSYNSPLHF
TRBV4-1	CASSQEMVSGGFANTQYF
TRBV6-5	CASSTDRPGNTIYF